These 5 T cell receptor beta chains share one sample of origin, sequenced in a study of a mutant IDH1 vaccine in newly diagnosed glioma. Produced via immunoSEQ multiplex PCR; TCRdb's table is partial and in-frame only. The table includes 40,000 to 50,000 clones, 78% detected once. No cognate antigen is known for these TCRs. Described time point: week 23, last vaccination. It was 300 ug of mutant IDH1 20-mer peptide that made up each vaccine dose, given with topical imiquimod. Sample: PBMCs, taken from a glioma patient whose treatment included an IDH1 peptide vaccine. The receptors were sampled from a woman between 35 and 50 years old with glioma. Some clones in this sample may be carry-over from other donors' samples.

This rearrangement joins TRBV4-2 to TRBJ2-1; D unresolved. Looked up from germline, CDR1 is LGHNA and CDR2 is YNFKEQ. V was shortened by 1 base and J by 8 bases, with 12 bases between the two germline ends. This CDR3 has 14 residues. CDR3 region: CASSQGPGSHEQFF. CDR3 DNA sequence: TGTGCCAGCAGCCAAGGACCGGGTAGCCATGAGCAGTTCTTC.

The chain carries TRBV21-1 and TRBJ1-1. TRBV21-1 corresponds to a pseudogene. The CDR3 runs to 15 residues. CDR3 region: CASAFARVSNTEAFF. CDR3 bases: TGTGCCAGTGCTTTTGCTCGAGTTTCCAACACTGAAGCTTTCTTT.

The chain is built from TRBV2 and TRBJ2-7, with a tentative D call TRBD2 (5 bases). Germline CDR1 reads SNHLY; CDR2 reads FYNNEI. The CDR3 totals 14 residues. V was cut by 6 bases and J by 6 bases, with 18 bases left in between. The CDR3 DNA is TGTGCCAGCAGGCCCCCCCTGAGGGCGCCCGAGCAGTACTTC. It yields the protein CASRPPLRAPEQYF. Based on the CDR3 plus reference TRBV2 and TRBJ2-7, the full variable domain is EPEVTQTPSHQVTQMGQEVILRCVPISNHLYFYWYRQILGQKVEFLVSFYNNEISEKSEIFDDQFSVERPDGSNFTLKIRSTKLEDSAMYFCASRPPLRAPEQYFGPGTRLTVT.

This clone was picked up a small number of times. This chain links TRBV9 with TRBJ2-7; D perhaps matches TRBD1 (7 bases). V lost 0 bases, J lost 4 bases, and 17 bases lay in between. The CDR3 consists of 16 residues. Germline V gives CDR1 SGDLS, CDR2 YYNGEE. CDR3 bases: TGTGCCAGCAGCGTAGCTGCGGGACAGATTTTGTACGAGCAGTACTTC. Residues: CASSVAAGQILYEQYF.

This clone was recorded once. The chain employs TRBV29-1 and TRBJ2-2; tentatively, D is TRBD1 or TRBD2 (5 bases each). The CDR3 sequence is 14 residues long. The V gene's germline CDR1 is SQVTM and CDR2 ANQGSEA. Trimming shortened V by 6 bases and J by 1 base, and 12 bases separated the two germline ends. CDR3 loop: CSVDQGENTGELFF. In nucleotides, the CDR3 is TGCAGCGTCGACCAGGGAGAGAACACCGGGGAGCTGTTTTTT.